A single sample gave rise to the 25 T cell receptor beta chains below, sequenced in a study of molecular identifiers for immune sequencing clone quantification. TCRdb reprocessed the PCR reads with MiXCR, giving one entry per CDR3 protein. Here the sample spans roughly 320,000 distinct CDR3 sequences, about a fifth being singletons. Sequencing was performed on naive CD8+ T cells from blood, with Jurkat cell RNA spiked in. Subset: FACS-sorted CD8+CD4-CCR7+CD45RA+ naive T cells. The receptors here all came from a human donor in good health. Some libraries in this study had Jurkat cell RNA spiked in.

Many counts were recorded for this clonotype. The chain has TRBV2 and TRBJ2-3, with D perhaps matching TRBD2 (7 bases). Germline CDR1 SNHLY, CDR2 FYNNEI. V was cut by 6 bases and J by 0 bases, with 16 bases left in between. The CDR3 spans 16 residues. The CDR3 region is CASRKGDYPSTDTQYF. The CDR3 DNA reads TGTGCCAGCAGGAAGGGGGACTATCCTAGCACAGATACGCAGTATTTT. The full variable domain, rest sourced from reference TRBV2 and TRBJ2-3, is EPEVTQTPSHQVTQMGQEVILRCVPISNHLYFYWYRQILGQKVEFLVSFYNNEISEKSEIFDDQFSVERPDGSNFTLKIRSTKLEDSAMYFCASRKGDYPSTDTQYFGPGTRLTVL.

This clonotype was found a few times. The V call is TRBV19, the J call TRBJ1-1, with D possibly TRBD1 on 5 matching bases. V was trimmed by 1 base and J by 14 bases, leaving 20 bases between them. The CDR3 is 14 amino acids. Germline V gene sequence: CDR1 LNHDA, CDR2 SQIVND (reference sequence). The CDR3 nucleotides read TGTGCCAGTAGTATAGGGGGCCCCAACAGCGAGGTCTTCTTT. Residues: CASSIGGPNSEVFF.

Turning to this clonotype: Compared with germline, one end of the junction differs, possibly owing to a read error. V and J are TRBV27 and TRBJ2-3; 7 nucleotides align to TRBD1. This CDR3 has 17 residues. The V gene's germline CDR1 is MNHEY and CDR2 SMNVEV (reference sequence). The CDR3 spells CANSPYPPDRSTDTQYF. The CDR3 DNA is TGTGCCAACAGTCCATACCCACCGGACAGGAGTACAGATACGCAGTATTTT.

As for this clonotype: The germline gene is not matched at one end of the junction; a read error may be the cause. The chain employs TRBV3-1 and TRBJ2-7, with TRBD1 matching over 7 bases. The CDR3 is made up of 16 amino acids. In germline, CDR1 is LGHDT, CDR2 YNNKEL (reference sequence). CDR3 loop: CACSHQAGTVAYEQYF. CDR3 nucleotide sequence: TGTGCCTGCAGCCACCAAGCTGGGACAGTGGCCTACGAGCAGTACTTC.

This clonotype was picked up a small number of times. A read error may produce the germline difference seen at one junction end. V gene TRBV27 combines with J gene TRBJ2-3, with TRBD2 identical over 11 bases. CDR3 length: 17 amino acids. Germline V lookup: CDR1 MNHEY, CDR2 SMNVEV (reference sequence). The chain's CDR3 is CASSSPASGRWADTRYF. The CDR3 nucleotides read TGTGCCAGCAGTTCCCCTGCTAGCGGGAGGTGGGCAGATACGCGGTATTTT.

This clonotype was seen only a few times. V usage is TRBV29-1 and J usage is TRBJ2-1, with D hard to call. V was cut by 0 bases and J by 0 bases, with 6 bases left in between. The CDR3 is made up of 14 amino acids. Germline V gene sequence: CDR1 SQVTM, CDR2 ANQGSEA. CDR3 DNA sequence: TGCAGCGTTGAAGACACAAGCTCCTACAATGAGCAGTTCTTC. As protein: CSVEDTSSYNEQFF.

This clonotype appeared many times. This rearrangement joins TRBV20-1 to TRBJ2-1; D is unresolved. The CDR3 is 16 amino acids. The V end lost 5 bases, the J end lost 5 bases, and 22 bases lay between the germline ends. Per germline, CDR1 DFQATT and CDR2 SNEGSKA (reference sequence). The DNA for the CDR3 is TGCAGTGCTTCCCCCCCCAGCGCCCGGACGAACAATGAGCAGTTCTTC. Protein: CSASPPSARTNNEQFF.

In this sample, this clonotype turned up many times. This chain links TRBV7-9 with TRBJ2-4; tentative D call: TRBD2 (7 bases). Germline assignment: CDR1 SEHNR and CDR2 FQNEAQ (reference sequence). Trimming took off 5 bases at V and 9 bases at J, with 23 bases between the two ends. This CDR3 region has 16 residues. As DNA, the CDR3 is TGTGCCAGCAGCCCTCCCCTGGGGGGGGCGGGCGGCATTCAGTACTTC. Its translation: CASSPPLGGAGGIQYF.

Note on this clonotype: A much larger clonotype is one base distant, so this may be a read error. The conserved phenylalanine or tryptophan is not found at the CDR3 terminus, so this likely reflects a read error. The chain links TRBV19 to TRBJ1-2, with D uncertain. The germline CDR1 and CDR2 sequences are LNHDA and SQIVND (reference sequence). This CDR3 is built from 12 residues. Between the trimmed V and J ends, which lost 4 bases and 5 bases, there was a span of 8 bases. CDR3 amino acids: CASSNPLYGYTL. CDR3 in DNA: TGTGCCAGTAGTAACCCTTTATATGGCTACACCCTC.

The genes are TRBV12-3 or TRBV12-4 and TRBJ1-1; D not resolved. Between the trimmed V and J ends, which lost 3 bases and 4 bases, there was a span of 15 bases. This CDR3 has 15 residues. The CDR3 DNA sequence: TGTGCCAGCAGTTTTGAAGTGGGAGCGCCCACTGAAGCTTTCTTT. It translates to CASSFEVGAPTEAFF.

This clonotype has just one count. A much bigger clone sits one base away, suggesting this may be a read error. The J gene is TRBJ1-4, the V gene TRBV28, with 8 bases lining up with TRBD1. The CDR3 is 16 residues long. The germline V gene has CDR1 MDHEN and CDR2 SYDVKM. CDR3 sequence reads: CASSAFPGQVNERLFF. CDR3 coding DNA: TGTGCCAGCAGTGCTTTCCCGGGACAGGTTAATGAAAGACTGTTTTTT.

The chain uses TRBV18 and TRBJ2-3, with 7 bases identical to TRBD1. Germline loops: CDR1 KGHSH, CDR2 LQKENI. After removal of 2 bases from V and 1 base from J, the junction contained 3 bases not matched to a gene. This CDR3 is built from 15 residues. The CDR3, as DNA: TGTGCCAGCTCACCAAGGGACAGTGGCACAGATACGCAGTATTTT. Translation: CASSPRDSGTDTQYF.

This clonotype was observed at least ten times. J is TRBJ1-1 and V is TRBV7-6; D might be TRBD1 (5 bases). The CDR3 is 15 amino acids. V was shortened by 6 bases and J by 0 bases, with 14 bases between the two germline ends. Germline V gives CDR1 SGHVS, CDR2 FNYEAQ. The CDR3 sequence: CASSAVGGLNTEAFF. The CDR3 DNA sequence: TGTGCCAGCAGTGCTGTGGGGGGGTTGAACACTGAAGCTTTCTTT.

For this clonotype: Given a much more abundant clone one base away, this may be a read error. V gene TRBV5-6 combines with J gene TRBJ2-7; 7 bases map to TRBD2. The CDR3 sequence is 17 residues long. Germline-derived CDR1 and CDR2 are SGHDT and YYEEEE. This CDR3 reads CASSLLGPSGHAYEQNF. CDR3 in DNA: TGTGCCAGCAGCTTGCTGGGGCCTAGCGGCCACGCCTACGAGCAGAACTTC.

This clonotype was seen only a few times. The chain's CDR3 is CASSYRPTYEQYF. The CDR3 nucleotides read TGTGCCAGCAGTTACAGGCCTACCTACGAGCAGTACTTC. The rearrangement links TRBV12-3 or TRBV12-4 to TRBJ2-7; the D gene is possibly TRBD1 (5 bases). The V gene lost 4 bases and the J gene lost 2 bases, with 9 bases spanning the gap. The CDR3 is 13 residues long.

This clonotype was counted between two and nine times. This chain uses TRBV18 with TRBJ2-3; TRBD2 aligns across 7 bases. CDR3 length: 16 amino acids. Germline trimming cut 3 bases from V and 2 bases from J; bases unmatched to any gene: 8. Looked up from germline, CDR1 is KGHSH and CDR2 is LQKENI. The CDR3 here is CASSPGLAETTDTQYF. For the CDR3, the DNA is TGTGCCAGCTCACCCGGTCTAGCGGAGACCACAGATACGCAGTATTTT.

This clonotype was counted ten times or more. The rearrangement links TRBV7-9 to TRBJ2-1, with D uncertain. The CDR3 covers 14 residues. Deletions cut 11 bases from V and 0 bases from J, with 14 bases between. The germline CDR1 and CDR2 sequences are SEHNR and FQNEAQ (reference sequence). The chain's CDR3 is CALEESSSYNEQFF. The CDR3 region has the DNA TGTGCCCTAGAGGAGTCGAGCTCCTACAATGAGCAGTTCTTC.

Comments on this clonotype: A much larger clone differs by one base, so this may be a read error. Since no conserved phenylalanine or tryptophan closes the CDR3, a read error is the likely cause. This chain connects TRBV12-3 or TRBV12-4 to TRBJ1-2; tentatively, D is TRBD1 (6 bases). The CDR3 has 12 residues. V was clipped by 1 base and J by 7 bases, with 7 bases between them. CDR3 residues: CASSLGGGGYTS. The CDR3 region has the DNA TGTGCCAGCAGTTTAGGAGGGGGTGGCTACACCTCC.

This clonotype showed up just a few times. The V and J genes are TRBV19 and TRBJ2-6; unclear D gene. CDR3 length equals 13 residues. The V and J ends lost 3 bases and 2 bases respectively, with 2 bases between them. The germline gives CDR1 LNHDA, CDR2 SQIVND (reference sequence). The CDR3 spells CASSIPGANVLTF. The CDR3, as DNA: TGTGCCAGTAGTATCCCTGGGGCCAACGTCCTGACTTTC.

Concerning this clonotype: A much more abundant neighbour one base away suggests this may be a read error. The chain recombines TRBV28 with TRBJ1-5; no reliable D call. Germline CDR1 and CDR2: MDHEN and SYDVKM. The CDR3 contains 12 residues. Trimming took 5 bases from V and 7 from J, leaving 9 bases between them. DNA of the CDR3: TGTGCCAGCAGTCTCAGTCGGCAGCCCCAGCATTTT. Translating gives CASSLSRQPQHF.

This clonotype was recorded at least ten times. The chain recombines TRBV28 with TRBJ2-3, with TRBD1 as a possible D gene (5 bases). The V gene lost 5 bases and the J gene lost 4 bases, with 13 bases spanning the gap. CDR1 and CDR2 (germline): MDHEN, SYDVKM. The CDR3 runs to 14 residues. The CDR3 DNA sequence: TGTGCCAGCAGTCCCCTCCAGGGCCCAGATACGCAGTATTTT. Its translation: CASSPLQGPDTQYF.

The V call is TRBV7-8, the J call TRBJ2-5; TRBD1 is a possible D gene (5 bases). This CDR3 is 18 amino acids long. V was pared by 3 bases and J by 0 bases, with 20 bases between. Germline V gene sequence: CDR1 SGHVS, CDR2 FQNEAQ. CDR3 sequence (DNA): TGTGCCAGCAGCTTGATGTCGGTTCAGACAGACGACCAAGAGACCCAGTACTTC. The encoded protein is CASSLMSVQTDDQETQYF.

This clonotype has at least ten counts. One junction end disagrees with the germline gene, perhaps due to a read error. The J gene is TRBJ2-7, the V gene TRBV7-9; 11 bases are shared with TRBD1. Germline V CDR1 and CDR2: SEHNR, FQNEAQ (reference sequence). The CDR3 is made up of 14 amino acids. The CDR3 nucleotides read TGCGCCAGCAGCAAGGGACAGGGGGTCTACGAGCAGTACTTC. Amino acids: CASSKGQGVYEQYF. Filled out from reference TRBV7-9 and TRBJ2-7, the complete variable domain reads DTGVSQNPRHKITKRGQNVTFRCDPISEHNRLYWYRQTLGQGPEFLTYFQNEAQLEKSRLLSDRFSAERPKGSFSTLEIQRTEQGDSAMYLCASSKGQGVYEQYFGPGTRLTVT.

This clonotype was detected many times. The chain is built from TRBV3-1 and TRBJ2-1; TRBD2 agrees at 8 bases. Germline V gene data show CDR1 as LGHDT and CDR2 as YNNKEL (reference sequence). This CDR3 is 12 amino acids long. The V gene end was trimmed by 0 bases and the J gene end by 15 bases; junction bases not matched to a gene: 4. CDR3 loop: CASSQDSGAWFF. The CDR3 DNA reads as TGTGCCAGCAGCCAAGATAGCGGGGCATGGTTCTTC.

The sample holds many counts of this clonotype. The V gene is TRBV4-1, the J gene TRBJ1-1; D is uncertain. The CDR3 contains 14 residues. Germline CDR1 reads MGHRA; CDR2 reads YSYEKL. V lost 4 bases and J 5 bases, leaving 14 bases between the germline ends. The CDR3 loop is CASSPPSFGTEAFF. The CDR3 DNA sequence: TGCGCCAGCAGCCCCCCTTCGTTCGGGACTGAAGCTTTCTTT.